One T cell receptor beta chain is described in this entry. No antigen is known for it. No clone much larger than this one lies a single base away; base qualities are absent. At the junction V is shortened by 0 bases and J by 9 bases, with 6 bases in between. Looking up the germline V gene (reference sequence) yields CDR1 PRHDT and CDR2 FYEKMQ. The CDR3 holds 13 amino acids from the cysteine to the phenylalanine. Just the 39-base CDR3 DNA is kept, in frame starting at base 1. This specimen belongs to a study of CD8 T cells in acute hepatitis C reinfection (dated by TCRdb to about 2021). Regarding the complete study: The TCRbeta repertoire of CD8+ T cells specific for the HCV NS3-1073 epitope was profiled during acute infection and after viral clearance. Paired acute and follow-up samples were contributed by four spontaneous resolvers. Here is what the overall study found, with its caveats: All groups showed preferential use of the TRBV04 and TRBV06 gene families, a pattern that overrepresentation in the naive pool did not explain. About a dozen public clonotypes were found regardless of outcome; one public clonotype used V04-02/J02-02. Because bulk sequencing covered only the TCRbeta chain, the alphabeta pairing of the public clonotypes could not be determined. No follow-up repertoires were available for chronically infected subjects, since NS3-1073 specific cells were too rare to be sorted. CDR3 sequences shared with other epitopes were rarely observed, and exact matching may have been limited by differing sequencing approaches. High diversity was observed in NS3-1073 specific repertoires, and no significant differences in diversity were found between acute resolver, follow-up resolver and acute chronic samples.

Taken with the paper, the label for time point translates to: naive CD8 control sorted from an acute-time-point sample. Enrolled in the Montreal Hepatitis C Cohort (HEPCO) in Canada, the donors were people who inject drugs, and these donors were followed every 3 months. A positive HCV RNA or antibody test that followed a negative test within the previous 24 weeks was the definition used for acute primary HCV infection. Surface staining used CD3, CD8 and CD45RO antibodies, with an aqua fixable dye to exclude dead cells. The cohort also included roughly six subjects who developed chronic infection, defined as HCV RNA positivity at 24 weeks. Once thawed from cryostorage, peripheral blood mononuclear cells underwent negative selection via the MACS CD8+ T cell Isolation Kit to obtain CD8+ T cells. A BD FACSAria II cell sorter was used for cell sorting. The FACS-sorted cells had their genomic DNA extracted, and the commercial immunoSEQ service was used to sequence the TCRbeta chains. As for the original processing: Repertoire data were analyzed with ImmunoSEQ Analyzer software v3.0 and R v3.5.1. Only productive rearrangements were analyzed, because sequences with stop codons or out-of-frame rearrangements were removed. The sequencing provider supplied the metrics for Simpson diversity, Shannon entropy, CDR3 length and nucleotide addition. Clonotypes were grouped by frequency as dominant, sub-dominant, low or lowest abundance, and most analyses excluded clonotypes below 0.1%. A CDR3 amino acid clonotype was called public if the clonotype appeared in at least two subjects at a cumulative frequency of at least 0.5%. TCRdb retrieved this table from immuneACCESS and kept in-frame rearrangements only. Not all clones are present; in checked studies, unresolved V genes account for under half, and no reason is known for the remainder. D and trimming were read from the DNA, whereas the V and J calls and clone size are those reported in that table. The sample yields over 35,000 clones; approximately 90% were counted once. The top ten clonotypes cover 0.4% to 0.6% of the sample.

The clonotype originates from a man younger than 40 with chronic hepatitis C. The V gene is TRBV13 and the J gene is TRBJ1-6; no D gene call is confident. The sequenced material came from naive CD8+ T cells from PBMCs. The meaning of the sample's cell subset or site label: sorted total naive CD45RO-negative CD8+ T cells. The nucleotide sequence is TGTGCCAGCAGCTTAGGGGCTCCTTCACCCCTCCACTTT. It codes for CASSLGAPSPLHF.